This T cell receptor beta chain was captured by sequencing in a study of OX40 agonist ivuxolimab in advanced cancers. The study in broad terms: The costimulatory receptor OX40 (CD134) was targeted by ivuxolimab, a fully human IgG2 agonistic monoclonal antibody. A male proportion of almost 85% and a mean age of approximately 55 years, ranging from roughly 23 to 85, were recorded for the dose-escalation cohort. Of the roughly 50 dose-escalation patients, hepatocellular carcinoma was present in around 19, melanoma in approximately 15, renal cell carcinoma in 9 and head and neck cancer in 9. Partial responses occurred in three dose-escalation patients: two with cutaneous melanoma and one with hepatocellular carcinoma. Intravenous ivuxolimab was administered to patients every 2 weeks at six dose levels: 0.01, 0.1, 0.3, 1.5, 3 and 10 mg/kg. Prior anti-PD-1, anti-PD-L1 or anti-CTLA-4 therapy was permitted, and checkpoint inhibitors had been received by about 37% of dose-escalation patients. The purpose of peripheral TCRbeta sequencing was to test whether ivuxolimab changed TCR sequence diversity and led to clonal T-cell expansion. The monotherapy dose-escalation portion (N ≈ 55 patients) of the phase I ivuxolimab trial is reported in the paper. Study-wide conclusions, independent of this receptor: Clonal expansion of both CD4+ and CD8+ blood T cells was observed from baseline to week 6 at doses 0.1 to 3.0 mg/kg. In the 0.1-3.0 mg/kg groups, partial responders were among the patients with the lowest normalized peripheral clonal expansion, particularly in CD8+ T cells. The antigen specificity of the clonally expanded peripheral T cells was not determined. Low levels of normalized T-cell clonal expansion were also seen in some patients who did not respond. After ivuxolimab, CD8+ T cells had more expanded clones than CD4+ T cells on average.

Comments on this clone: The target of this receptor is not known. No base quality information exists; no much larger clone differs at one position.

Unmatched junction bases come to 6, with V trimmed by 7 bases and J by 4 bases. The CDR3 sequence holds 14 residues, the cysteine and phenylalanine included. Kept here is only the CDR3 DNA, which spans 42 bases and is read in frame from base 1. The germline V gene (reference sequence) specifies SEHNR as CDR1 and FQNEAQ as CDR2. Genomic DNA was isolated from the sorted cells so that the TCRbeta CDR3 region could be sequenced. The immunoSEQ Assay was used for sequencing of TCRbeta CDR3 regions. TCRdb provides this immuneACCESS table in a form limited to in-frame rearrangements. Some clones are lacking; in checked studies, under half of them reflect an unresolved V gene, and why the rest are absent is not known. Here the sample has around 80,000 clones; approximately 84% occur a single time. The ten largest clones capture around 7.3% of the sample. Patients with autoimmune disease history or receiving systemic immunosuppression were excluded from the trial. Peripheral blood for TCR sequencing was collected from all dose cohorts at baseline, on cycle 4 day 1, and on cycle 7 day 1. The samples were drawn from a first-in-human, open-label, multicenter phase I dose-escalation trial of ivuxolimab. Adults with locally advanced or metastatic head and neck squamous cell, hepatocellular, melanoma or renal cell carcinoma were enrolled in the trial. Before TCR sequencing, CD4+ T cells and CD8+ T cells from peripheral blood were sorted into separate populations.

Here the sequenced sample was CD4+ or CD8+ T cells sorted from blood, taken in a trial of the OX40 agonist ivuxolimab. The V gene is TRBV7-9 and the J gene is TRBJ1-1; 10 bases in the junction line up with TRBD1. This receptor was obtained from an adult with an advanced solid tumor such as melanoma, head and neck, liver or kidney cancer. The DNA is TGTGCCAGCACCCACCGGGACAGGGGCACTGAAGCTTTCTTT. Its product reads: CASTHRDRGTEAFF. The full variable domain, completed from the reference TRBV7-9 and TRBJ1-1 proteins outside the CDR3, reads DTGVSQNPRHKITKRGQNVTFRCDPISEHNRLYWYRQTLGQGPEFLTYFQNEAQLEKSRLLSDRFSAERPKGSFSTLEIQRTEQGDSAMYLCASTHRDRGTEAFFGQGTRLTVV.